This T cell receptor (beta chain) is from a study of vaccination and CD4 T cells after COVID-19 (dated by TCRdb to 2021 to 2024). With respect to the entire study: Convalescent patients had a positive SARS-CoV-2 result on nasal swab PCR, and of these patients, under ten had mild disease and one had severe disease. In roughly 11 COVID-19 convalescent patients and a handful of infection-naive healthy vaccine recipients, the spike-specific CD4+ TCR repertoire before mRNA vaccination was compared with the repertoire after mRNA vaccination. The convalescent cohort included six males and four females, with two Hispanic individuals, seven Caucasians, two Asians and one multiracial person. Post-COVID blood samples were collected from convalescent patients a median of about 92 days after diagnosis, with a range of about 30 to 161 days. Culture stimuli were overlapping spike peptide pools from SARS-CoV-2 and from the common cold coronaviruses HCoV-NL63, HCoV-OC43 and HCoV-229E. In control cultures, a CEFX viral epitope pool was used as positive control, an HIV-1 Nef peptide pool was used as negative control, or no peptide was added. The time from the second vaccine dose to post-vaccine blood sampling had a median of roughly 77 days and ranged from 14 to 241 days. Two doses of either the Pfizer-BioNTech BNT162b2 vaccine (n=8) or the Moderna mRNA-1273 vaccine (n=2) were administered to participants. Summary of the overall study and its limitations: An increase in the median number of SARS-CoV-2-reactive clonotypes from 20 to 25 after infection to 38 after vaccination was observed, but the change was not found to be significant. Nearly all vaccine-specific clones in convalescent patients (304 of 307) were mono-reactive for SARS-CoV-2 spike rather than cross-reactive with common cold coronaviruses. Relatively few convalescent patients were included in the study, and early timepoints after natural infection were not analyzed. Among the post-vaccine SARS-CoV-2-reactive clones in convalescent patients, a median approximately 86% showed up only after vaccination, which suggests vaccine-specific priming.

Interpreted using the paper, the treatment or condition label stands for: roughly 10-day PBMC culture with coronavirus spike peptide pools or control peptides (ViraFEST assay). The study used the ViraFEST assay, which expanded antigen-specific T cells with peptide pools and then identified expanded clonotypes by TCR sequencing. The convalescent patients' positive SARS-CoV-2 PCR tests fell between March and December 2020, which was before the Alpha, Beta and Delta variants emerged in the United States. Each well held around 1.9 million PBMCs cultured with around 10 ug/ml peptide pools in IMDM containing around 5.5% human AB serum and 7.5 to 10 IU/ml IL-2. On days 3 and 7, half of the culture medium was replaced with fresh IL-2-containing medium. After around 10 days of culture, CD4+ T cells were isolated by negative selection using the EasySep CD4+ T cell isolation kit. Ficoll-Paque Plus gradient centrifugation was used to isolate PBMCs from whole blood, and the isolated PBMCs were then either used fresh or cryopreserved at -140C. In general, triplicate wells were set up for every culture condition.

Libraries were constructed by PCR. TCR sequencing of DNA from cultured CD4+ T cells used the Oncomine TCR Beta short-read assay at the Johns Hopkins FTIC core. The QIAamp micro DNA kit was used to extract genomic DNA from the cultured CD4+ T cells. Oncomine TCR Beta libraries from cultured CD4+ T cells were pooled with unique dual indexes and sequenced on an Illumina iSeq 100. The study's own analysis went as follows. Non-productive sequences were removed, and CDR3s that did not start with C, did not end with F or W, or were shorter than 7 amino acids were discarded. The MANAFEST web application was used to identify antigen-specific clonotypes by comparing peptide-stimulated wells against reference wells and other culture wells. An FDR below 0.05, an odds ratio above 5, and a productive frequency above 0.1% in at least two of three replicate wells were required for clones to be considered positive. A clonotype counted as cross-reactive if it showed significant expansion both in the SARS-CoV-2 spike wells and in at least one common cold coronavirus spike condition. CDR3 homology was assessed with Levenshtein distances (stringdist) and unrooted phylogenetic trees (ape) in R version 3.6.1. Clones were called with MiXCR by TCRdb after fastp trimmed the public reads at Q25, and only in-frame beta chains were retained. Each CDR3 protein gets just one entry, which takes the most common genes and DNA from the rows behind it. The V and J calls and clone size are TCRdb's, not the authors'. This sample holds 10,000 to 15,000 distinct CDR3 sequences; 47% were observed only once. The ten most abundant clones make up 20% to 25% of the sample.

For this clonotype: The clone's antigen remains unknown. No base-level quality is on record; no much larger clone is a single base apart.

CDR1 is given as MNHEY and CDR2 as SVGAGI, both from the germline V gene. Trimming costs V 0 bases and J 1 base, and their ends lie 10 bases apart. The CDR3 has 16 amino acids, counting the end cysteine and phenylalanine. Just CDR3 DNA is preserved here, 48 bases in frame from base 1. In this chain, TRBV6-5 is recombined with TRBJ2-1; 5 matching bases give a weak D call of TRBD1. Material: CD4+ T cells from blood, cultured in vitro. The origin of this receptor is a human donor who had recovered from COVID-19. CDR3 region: CASSYSTQVSYNEQFF. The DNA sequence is TGTGCCAGCAGTTACTCGACACAGGTATCCTACAATGAGCAGTTCTTC.